The 32 T cell receptor beta chains presented below share a single source sample, sequenced in a study of Ad26.COV2.S vaccination and SARS-CoV-2 variants. Treatment noted: some 20 received Ad26.COV2.S at low or high dose, single or two shots; about five received placebo; per-sample allocation not given. Day 63 after the first injection of vaccine or placebo was the sampling time. Only in-frame clones appear in the TCRdb table, and some are missing; sequencing was by immunoSEQ multiplex PCR. The sample holds some 250,000 clones, 88% seen once. Sequencing used peripheral blood, obtained in a trial of Ad26.COV2.S vaccine versus placebo. All receptors come from a person aged 18 to 59 who received the Ad26.COV2.S COVID-19 vaccine or a placebo.

The chain couples TRBV19 to TRBJ1-3, with 10 bases identical to TRBD1. Germline V lookup: CDR1 LNHDA, CDR2 SQIVND (reference sequence). The junction had 7 bases not matched to a gene; V was cut back by 7 bases and J by 1 base. The CDR3 is made up of 16 amino acids. The CDR3 nucleotides are TGTGCCAGTACCCCGGGACAGGGGATTTCTGGAAACACCATATATTTT. Encoded protein: CASTPGQGISGNTIYF.

The chain is built from TRBV5-6 and TRBJ1-5; 8 positions agree with TRBD1. Germline values: CDR1 SGHDT, CDR2 YYEEEE. The J segment lost 1 base and the V segment lost 1 base, leaving 7 bases of the junction unmatched. The CDR3 has 17 amino acids. The CDR3 sequence is CASSLSTGGISNQPQHF. CDR3 nucleotide sequence: TGTGCCAGCAGCTTGAGCACAGGGGGAATAAGCAATCAGCCCCAGCATTTT.

The chain carries TRBV2 and TRBJ2-1; perhaps TRBD2 as D (5 bases). Trimming cost V 7 bases and J 0 bases, with 10 bases left between them. This CDR3 has 14 residues. The germline V gene has CDR1 SNHLY and CDR2 FYNNEI. Written as DNA, the CDR3 is TGTGCCAGCACCGAGGGCAGCTCCTACAATGAGCAGTTCTTC. Translation: CASTEGSSYNEQFF.

The genes are TRBV4-2 and TRBJ2-7; D gene uncertain. The V end lost 4 bases, the J end lost 2 bases, and 12 bases lay between the germline ends. There are 14 residues in the CDR3. Per the germline V gene, CDR1 is LGHNA and CDR2 is YNFKEQ. CDR3 protein: CASSPAGLPYEQYF. CDR3 sequence (DNA): TGTGCCAGCAGCCCCGCCGGGCTCCCCTACGAGCAGTACTTC.

The chain combines TRBV4-1 with TRBJ2-7; D is uncertain. V was pared by 4 bases and J by 3 bases, with 7 bases between. The CDR3 consists of 12 residues. Germline CDR1 reads MGHRA; CDR2 reads YSYEKL. The CDR3: CASSPPGYEQYF. The CDR3 region has the DNA TGCGCCAGCAGCCCCCCGGGCTACGAGCAGTACTTC.

The V gene is TRBV5-8, the J gene TRBJ1-2; D gene uncertain. The CDR3 sequence is 13 residues long. CDR1 is SGHTS and CDR2 is YDEGEE in the germline V gene. Trimming removed 1 base from V and 4 bases from J, with 8 bases in between. The CDR3 DNA sequence: TGTGCCAGCAGCTTGCCCGGCCCCTATGGCTACACCTTC. It yields the protein CASSLPGPYGYTF.

The chain links TRBV7-2 to TRBJ1-6; D might be TRBD1 (5 bases). This CDR3 has 14 amino acids. The ends were cut back, 6 bases at V and 7 bases at J, with 13 bases in the middle. Germline values: CDR1 SGHTA, CDR2 FQGNSA. This chain's CDR3 is CASRPGPLNSPLHF. CDR3 nucleotides: TGTGCCAGCAGACCGGGACCGTTGAATTCACCCCTCCACTTT.

This clone was detected once. The chain has TRBV5-1 and TRBJ2-2; 7 nucleotides agree with TRBD2. J gave up 0 bases and V 0 bases, and 2 bases lay outside the gene matches. Germline lookup yields CDR1 SGHRS and CDR2 YFSETQ. This CDR3 region has 16 residues. The CDR3 DNA sequence: TGCGCCAGCAGCTTGGCTAGCGGCCCGAACACCGGGGAGCTGTTTTTT. The encoded protein is CASSLASGPNTGELFF.

The chain couples TRBV3-1 (or the pseudogene TRBV3-2) to TRBJ2-1; D not resolved. The CDR3 totals 13 residues. Germline V gene lookup returns CDR1 LGHDT and CDR2 YNNKEL (reference sequence). V lost 3 bases, J lost 7 bases, and 10 bases lay in between. The CDR3 DNA reads TGTGCCAGCAGCCACGATCCGACAAATGAGCAGTTCTTC. Its protein product is CASSHDPTNEQFF.

The gene calls are TRBV3-1 (or the pseudogene TRBV3-2) and TRBJ2-5; no definite D call. Germline CDR1 reads LGHDT; CDR2 reads YNNKEL (reference sequence). This CDR3 has 13 residues. V was trimmed by 1 base and J by 2 bases, leaving 5 bases between them. The CDR3 DNA reads as TGTGCCAGCAGCCAAGGGGGACAAGAGACCCAGTACTTC. This encodes CASSQGGQETQYF.

The J gene is TRBJ2-7, the V gene TRBV7-9; D is unclear. Germline CDR1 and CDR2: SEHNR and FQNEAQ (reference sequence). V gave up 5 bases and J gave up 6 bases, with 14 bases separating them. The CDR3 runs to 13 residues. Here the CDR3 reads CASSTEDSLEQYF. The CDR3 DNA is TGTGCCAGCAGCACAGAAGACTCCCTCGAGCAGTACTTC.

This clone was seen a few times. The V gene is TRBV30, the J gene TRBJ1-3; no clear D. The germline V gene has CDR1 GTSNPN and CDR2 SVGIG (reference sequence). The CDR3 is 13 amino acids. V lost 5 bases and J lost 0, with 8 bases in between. CDR3 sequence: CAWSRSSGNTIYF. The CDR3 DNA sequence: TGTGCCTGGTCACGATCCTCTGGAAACACCATATATTTT.

The V gene is TRBV6-1, the J gene TRBJ2-2, with 10 bases fitting TRBD1. Looked up from germline, CDR1 is MNHNS and CDR2 is SASEGT. Unmatched junction bases numbered 3, after V lost 1 base and J lost 4 bases. The CDR3 runs 16 residues. For the CDR3, the DNA is TGTGCCAGCAGTGAAGAAGGACAGGGGGTCACCGGGGAGCTGTTTTTT. It encodes CASSEEGQGVTGELFF.

The chain carries TRBV28 and TRBJ1-5; D not resolved. Per germline, CDR1 MDHEN and CDR2 SYDVKM. Trimming shortened V by 7 bases and J by 0 bases, and 13 bases separated the two germline ends. The CDR3 sequence is 15 residues long. CDR3 nucleotides: TGTGCCAGCACCCTAATTGGATATAGCAATCAGCCCCAGCATTTT. The encoded protein is CASTLIGYSNQPQHF.

This rearrangement joins TRBV5-8 to TRBJ1-5; D not certain. There are 17 residues in the CDR3. Germline V lookup: CDR1 SGHTS, CDR2 YDEGEE. Deletions cut 2 bases from V and 0 bases from J, with 15 bases between. CDR3 sequence: CASSLPIRPGSNQPQHF. The CDR3, as DNA: TGTGCCAGCAGCTTACCGATAAGGCCGGGTAGCAATCAGCCCCAGCATTTT. Using reference TRBV5-8 and TRBJ1-5 for the parts outside the CDR3, the full variable domain is EAGVTQSPTHLIKTRGQQATLRCSPISGHTSVYWYQQALGLGLQFLLWYDEGEERNRGNFPPRFSGRQFPNYSSELNVNALELEDSALYLCASSLPIRPGSNQPQHFGDGTRLSIL.

The chain links TRBV27 to TRBJ1-6; D not certain. Germline V gene lookup returns CDR1 MNHEY and CDR2 SMNVEV (reference sequence). The V gene lost 9 bases and the J gene lost 5 bases, with 14 bases spanning the gap. The CDR3 runs 14 residues. CDR3 loop: CASTPFGNNSPLHF. In DNA form, the CDR3 reads TGTGCCAGTACTCCTTTTGGAAATAATTCACCCCTCCACTTT.

The chain joins TRBV5-8 to TRBJ2-1; D tentatively reads TRBD1 or TRBD2 (6 bases each). V was trimmed by 4 bases and J by 8 bases, leaving 10 bases between them. Germline loops: CDR1 SGHTS, CDR2 YDEGEE. The CDR3 extends over 12 amino acids. CDR3 sequence reads: CASSPEGDEQFF. The CDR3 DNA reads as TGTGCCAGCAGCCCGGAGGGGGATGAGCAGTTCTTC.

The gene calls are TRBV7-9 and TRBJ2-3; 8 bases align to TRBD1. Germline V lookup: CDR1 SEHNR, CDR2 FQNEAQ (reference sequence). The trim removed 5 bases at V and 5 bases at J, leaving 12 bases unmatched. There are 16 residues in the CDR3. CDR3 DNA: TGTGCCAGCAGCCCGCGGCAGGGGGCGCTTGGAGATACGCAGTATTTT. Translated, it gives CASSPRQGALGDTQYF.

This chain uses TRBV7-9 with TRBJ2-7; 7 nucleotides align to TRBD1. V lost 5 bases to trimming and J lost 2 bases; unmatched junction nucleotides: 9. Germline assignment: CDR1 SEHNR and CDR2 FQNEAQ (reference sequence). CDR3 size: 15 residues. CDR3 sequence reads: CASSVTGLRAYEQYF. The CDR3 DNA sequence: TGTGCCAGCAGCGTGACAGGGCTTAGGGCCTACGAGCAGTACTTC.

The rearrangement links TRBV6-5 to TRBJ2-7; D is unresolved. V dropped 2 bases and J dropped 6 bases, with 14 bases sitting between them. Germline CDR1 is MNHEY and CDR2 is SVGAGI. This CDR3 has 14 residues. The chain's CDR3 is CASSYTPKLGEQYF. As DNA, the CDR3 is TGTGCCAGCAGTTACACTCCAAAATTGGGCGAGCAGTACTTC.

The rearrangement joins TRBV7-3 to TRBJ2-2; a possible D gene is TRBD2 (5 bases). Germline V lookup: CDR1 SGHTA, CDR2 FQGTGA. CDR3 length: 17 residues. V gave up 4 bases and J gave up 5 bases, with 20 bases separating them. The CDR3 protein is CASSSRGDILETGELFF. The CDR3 DNA reads as TGTGCCAGCAGCTCCCGGGGTGACATCCTCGAAACCGGGGAGCTGTTTTTT.

The genes are TRBV5-6 and TRBJ2-7; weak D call: TRBD2 (5 bases). The CDR3 loop spans 12 amino acids. Trimming removed 4 bases at V and 6 bases at J, with 11 bases between. Germline V gives CDR1 SGHDT, CDR2 YYEEEE. CDR3 sequence reads: CASSADAGEQYF. For the CDR3, the DNA is TGTGCCAGCAGCGCGGACGCGGGCGAGCAGTACTTC.

This rearrangement joins TRBV6-1 to TRBJ2-1, with D uncertain. Per the germline V gene, CDR1 is MNHNS and CDR2 is SASEGT. The CDR3 has 13 residues. Trimming left V 2 bases short and J 6 bases short, with 8 bases between. Here the CDR3 DNA reads TGTGCCAGCAGTGAATTAAGATCCAATGAGCAGTTCTTC. Its translation is CASSELRSNEQFF.

This CDR3 is CAWSPGQKAFF. DNA for the CDR3: TGTGCCTGGAGTCCTGGACAGAAAGCTTTCTTT. This sequence joins TRBV30 and TRBJ1-1, with D possibly being TRBD1 (6 bases). V lost 2 bases, J lost 9 bases, and 10 bases lay in between. Germline loops: CDR1 GTSNPN, CDR2 SVGIG (reference sequence). The CDR3 extends over 11 amino acids.

This clone is a singleton in its sample. This sequence joins TRBV3-1 (or the pseudogene TRBV3-2) and TRBJ2-4, with 15 bases lining up with TRBD2. The trim removed 3 bases at V and 8 bases at J, leaving 11 bases unmatched. This CDR3 contains 18 residues. Germline V gene data show CDR1 as LGHDT and CDR2 as YNNKEL (reference sequence). The CDR3 loop reads CASSHGTVGTSGRYIQYF. The CDR3, as DNA: TGTGCCAGCAGCCACGGCACCGTTGGGACTAGCGGGAGGTACATTCAGTACTTC.

The V gene is TRBV23-1, the J gene TRBJ2-3, with TRBD2 identical over 7 bases. TRBV23-1 falls under the ORF class, with uncertain function. The CDR3 spans 15 residues. Trimming cost V 8 bases and J 1 base; bases outside gene matches: 9. The CDR3 bases are TGCGCCAGCCGCCCCCAACGGGAGGGCACAGATACGCAGTATTTT. Amino acids: CASRPQREGTDTQYF.

V is TRBV5-4 and J is TRBJ2-7; tentative D call: TRBD1 (6 bases). Trimming removed 4 bases at V and 8 bases at J, with 25 bases between. Germline CDR1 and CDR2: SGHNT and YYREEE (reference sequence). This CDR3 is built from 16 residues. CDR3 amino acids: CASSTGTTRQAPKQYF. DNA of the CDR3: TGTGCCAGCAGCACGGGGACAACCCGGCAAGCTCCCAAGCAGTACTTC.

V is TRBV5-6 and J is TRBJ2-1; D perhaps matches TRBD2 (6 bases). V lost 4 bases and J lost 7, with 6 bases in between. Germline V lookup: CDR1 SGHDT, CDR2 YYEEEE. CDR3 length: 11 amino acids. The CDR3 DNA is TGTGCCAGCAGCCGGGGGAATGAGCAGTTCTTC. It translates to CASSRGNEQFF.

The rearrangement links TRBV7-2 to TRBJ2-1, with 10 bases matching TRBD2. With V trimmed by 5 bases and J by 3 bases, 10 bases remained unmatched. This CDR3 is 17 amino acids long. Per the germline V gene, CDR1 is SGHTA and CDR2 is FQGNSA. CDR3 loop: CASSPTILAGVYNEQFF. CDR3 nucleotide sequence: TGTGCCAGCAGCCCTACGATCCTAGCGGGGGTCTACAATGAGCAGTTCTTC. The whole variable domain, remainder taken from reference TRBV7-2 and TRBJ2-1, is GAGVSQSPSNKVTEKGKDVELRCDPISGHTALYWYRQSLGQGLEFLIYFQGNSAPDKSGLPSDRFSAERTGGSVSTLTIQRTQQEDSAVYLCASSPTILAGVYNEQFFGPGTRLTVL.

The chain carries TRBV2 and TRBJ1-1; D call uncertain. The V gene's germline CDR1 is SNHLY and CDR2 FYNNEI. V lost 11 bases to trimming and J lost 4 bases, with 11 bases between them. The CDR3 covers 11 residues. The CDR3 spells CACGVGTEAFF. The CDR3 DNA reads TGTGCCTGCGGGGTGGGCACTGAAGCTTTCTTT.

This sequence joins TRBV3-1 (or the pseudogene TRBV3-2) and TRBJ2-7; 10 nucleotides line up with TRBD2. The CDR3 loop spans 18 amino acids. V dropped 4 bases and J dropped 0; count of bases not matched to a gene: 12. CDR1 LGHDT and CDR2 YNNKEL come from the germline V gene (reference sequence). CDR3: CASSRTGASGSVSYEQYF. CDR3 bases: TGTGCCAGCAGCCGCACTGGGGCTAGCGGGAGCGTCTCCTACGAGCAGTACTTC.

This sequence joins TRBV9 and TRBJ2-7, with 8 bases aligning to TRBD1. The CDR3 totals 15 residues. With V trimmed by 2 bases and J by 2 bases, 6 bases remained unmatched. CDR1 is SGDLS, CDR2 YYNGEE, per germline. The CDR3 loop reads CASSVRTGPAYEQYF. CDR3 bases: TGTGCCAGCAGCGTCCGGACAGGGCCAGCCTACGAGCAGTACTTC.